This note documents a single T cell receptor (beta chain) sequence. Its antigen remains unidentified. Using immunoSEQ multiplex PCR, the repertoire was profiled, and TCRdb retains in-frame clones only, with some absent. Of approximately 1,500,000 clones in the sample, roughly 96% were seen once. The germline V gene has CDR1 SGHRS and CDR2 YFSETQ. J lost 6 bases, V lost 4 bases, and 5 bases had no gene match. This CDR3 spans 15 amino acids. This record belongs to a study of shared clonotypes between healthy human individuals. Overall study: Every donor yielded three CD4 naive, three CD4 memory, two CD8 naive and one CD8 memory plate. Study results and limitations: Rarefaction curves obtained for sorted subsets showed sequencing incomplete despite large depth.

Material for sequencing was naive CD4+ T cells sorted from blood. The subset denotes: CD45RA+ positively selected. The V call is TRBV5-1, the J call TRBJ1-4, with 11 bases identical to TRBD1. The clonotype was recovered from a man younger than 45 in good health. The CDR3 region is CASSRRTGGDEKLFF. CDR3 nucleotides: TGCGCCAGCAGCCGAAGGACAGGGGGCGATGAAAAACTGTTTTTT.